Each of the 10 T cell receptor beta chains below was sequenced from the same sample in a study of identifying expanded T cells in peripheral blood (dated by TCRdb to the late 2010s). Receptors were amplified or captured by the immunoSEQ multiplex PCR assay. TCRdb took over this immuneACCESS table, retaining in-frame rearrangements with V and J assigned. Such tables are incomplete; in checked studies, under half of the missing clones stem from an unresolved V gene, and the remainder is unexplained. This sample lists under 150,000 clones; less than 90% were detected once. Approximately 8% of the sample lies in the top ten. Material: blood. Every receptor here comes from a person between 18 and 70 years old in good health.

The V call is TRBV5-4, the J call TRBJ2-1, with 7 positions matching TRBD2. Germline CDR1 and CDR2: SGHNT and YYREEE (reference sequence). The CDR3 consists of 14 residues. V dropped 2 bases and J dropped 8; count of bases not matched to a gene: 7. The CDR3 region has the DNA TGTGCCAGCAGCTTTTGGGAGGGGCTGGATGAGCAGTTCTTC. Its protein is CASSFWEGLDEQFF.

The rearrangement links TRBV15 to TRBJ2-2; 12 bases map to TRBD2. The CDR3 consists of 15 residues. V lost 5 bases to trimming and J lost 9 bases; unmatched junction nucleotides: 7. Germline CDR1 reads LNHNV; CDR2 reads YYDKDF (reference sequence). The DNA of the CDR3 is TGTGCCACCAGCTCGGGACTAGCGGGTTCAAGGGAGCTGTTTTTT. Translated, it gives CATSSGLAGSRELFF.

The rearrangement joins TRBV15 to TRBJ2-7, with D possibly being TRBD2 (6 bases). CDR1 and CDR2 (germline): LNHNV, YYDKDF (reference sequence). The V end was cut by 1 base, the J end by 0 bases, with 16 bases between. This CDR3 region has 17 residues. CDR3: CATSRGREAGPSYEQYF. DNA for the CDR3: TGTGCCACCAGCAGAGGACGGGAAGCGGGTCCCTCCTACGAGCAGTACTTC.

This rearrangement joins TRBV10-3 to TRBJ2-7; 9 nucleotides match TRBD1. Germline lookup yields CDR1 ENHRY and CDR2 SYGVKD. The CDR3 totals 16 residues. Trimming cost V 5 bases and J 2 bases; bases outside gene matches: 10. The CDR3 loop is CAISKQTGQGAYEQYF. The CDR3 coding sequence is TGTGCCATCAGTAAACAAACGGGACAGGGAGCCTACGAGCAGTACTTC.

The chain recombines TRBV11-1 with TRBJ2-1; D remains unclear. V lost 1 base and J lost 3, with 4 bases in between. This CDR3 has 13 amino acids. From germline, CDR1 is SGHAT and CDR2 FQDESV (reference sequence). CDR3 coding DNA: TGTGCCAGCAGCTTAGAACGCTACAATGAGCAGTTCTTC. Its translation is CASSLERYNEQFF. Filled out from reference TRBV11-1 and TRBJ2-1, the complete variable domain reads EAEVAQSPRYKITEKSQAVAFWCDPISGHATLYWYRQILGQGPELLVQFQDESVVDDSQLPKDRFSAERLKGVDSTLKIQPAELGDSAMYLCASSLERYNEQFFGPGTRLTVL.

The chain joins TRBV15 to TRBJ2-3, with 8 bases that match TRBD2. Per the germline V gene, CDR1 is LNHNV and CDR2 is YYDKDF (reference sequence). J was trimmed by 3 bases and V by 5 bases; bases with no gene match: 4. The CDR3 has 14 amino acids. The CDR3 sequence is CATSPGTRTDTQYF. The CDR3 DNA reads TGTGCCACCAGCCCGGGGACTAGAACAGATACGCAGTATTTT.

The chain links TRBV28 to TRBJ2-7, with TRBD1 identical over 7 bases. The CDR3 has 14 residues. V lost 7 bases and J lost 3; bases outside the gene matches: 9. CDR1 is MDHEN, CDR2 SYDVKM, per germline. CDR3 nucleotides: TGTGCCAGCACTTCCACAGGGGCACTCTACGAGCAGTACTTC. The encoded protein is CASTSTGALYEQYF.

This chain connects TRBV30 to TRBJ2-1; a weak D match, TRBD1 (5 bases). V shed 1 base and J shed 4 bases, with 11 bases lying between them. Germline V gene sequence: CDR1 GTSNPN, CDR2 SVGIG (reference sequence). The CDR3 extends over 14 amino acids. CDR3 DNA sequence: TGTGCCTGGAGTGAAACAGGCCTTTACAATGAGCAGTTCTTC. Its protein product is CAWSETGLYNEQFF.

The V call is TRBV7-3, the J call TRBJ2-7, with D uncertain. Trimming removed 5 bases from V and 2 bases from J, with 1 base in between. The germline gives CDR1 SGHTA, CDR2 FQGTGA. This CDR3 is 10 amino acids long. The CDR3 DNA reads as TGTGCCAGCAGCCCCTACGAGCAGTACTTC. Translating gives CASSPYEQYF.

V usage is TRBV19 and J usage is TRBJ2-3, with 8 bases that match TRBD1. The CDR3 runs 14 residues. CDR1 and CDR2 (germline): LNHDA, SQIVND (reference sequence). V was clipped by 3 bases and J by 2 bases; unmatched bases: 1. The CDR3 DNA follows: TGTGCCAGTAGTATGGGACAGGCCACAGATACGCAGTATTTT. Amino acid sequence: CASSMGQATDTQYF. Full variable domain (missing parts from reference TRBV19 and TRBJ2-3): DGGITQSPKYLFRKEGQNVTLSCEQNLNHDAMYWYRQDPGQGLRLIYYSQIVNDFQKGDIAEGYSVSREKKESFPLTVTSAQKNPTAFYLCASSMGQATDTQYFGPGTRLTVL.